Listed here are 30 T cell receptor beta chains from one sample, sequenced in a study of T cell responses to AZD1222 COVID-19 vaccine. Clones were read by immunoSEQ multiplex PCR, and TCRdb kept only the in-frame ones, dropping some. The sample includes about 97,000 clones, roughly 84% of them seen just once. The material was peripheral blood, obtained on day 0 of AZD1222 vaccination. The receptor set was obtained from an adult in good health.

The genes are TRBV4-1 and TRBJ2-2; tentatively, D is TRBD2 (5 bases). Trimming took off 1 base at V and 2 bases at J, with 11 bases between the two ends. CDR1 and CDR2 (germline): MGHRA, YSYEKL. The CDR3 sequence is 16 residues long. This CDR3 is CASSQGDSVNTGELFF. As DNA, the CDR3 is TGCGCCAGCAGCCAAGGAGATAGCGTTAACACCGGGGAGCTGTTTTTT.

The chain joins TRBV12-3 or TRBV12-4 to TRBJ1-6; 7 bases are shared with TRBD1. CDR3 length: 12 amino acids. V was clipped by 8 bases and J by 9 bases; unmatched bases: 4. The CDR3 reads CASQGGVSPLHF. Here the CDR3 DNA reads TGTGCCAGCCAGGGGGGAGTTTCACCCCTCCACTTT.

The CDR3 region has the DNA TGTGCCAGCAGGGCGCGGCGGGGTGTAAGGAATGAGCAGTTCTTC. Translation gives CASRARRGVRNEQFF. This chain connects TRBV3-1 (or the pseudogene TRBV3-2) to TRBJ2-1; TRBD2 might be the D (6 bases). The CDR3 is 15 residues long. V dropped 6 bases and J dropped 7 bases, with 19 bases sitting between them. Looked up from germline, CDR1 is LGHDT and CDR2 is YNNKEL (reference sequence).

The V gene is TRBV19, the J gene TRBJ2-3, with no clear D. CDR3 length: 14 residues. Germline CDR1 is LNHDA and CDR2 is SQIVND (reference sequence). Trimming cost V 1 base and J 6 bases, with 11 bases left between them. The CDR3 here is CASSIGPNSDTQYF. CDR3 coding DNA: TGTGCCAGTAGTATAGGACCTAACTCGGATACGCAGTATTTT.

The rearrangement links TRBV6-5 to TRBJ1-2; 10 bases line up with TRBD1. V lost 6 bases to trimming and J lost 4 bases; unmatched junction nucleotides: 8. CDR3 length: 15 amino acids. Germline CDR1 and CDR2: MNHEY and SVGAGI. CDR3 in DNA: TGTGCCAGCAGCGGCGGACAGGGGGGAGCCTATGGCTACACCTTC. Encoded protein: CASSGGQGGAYGYTF.

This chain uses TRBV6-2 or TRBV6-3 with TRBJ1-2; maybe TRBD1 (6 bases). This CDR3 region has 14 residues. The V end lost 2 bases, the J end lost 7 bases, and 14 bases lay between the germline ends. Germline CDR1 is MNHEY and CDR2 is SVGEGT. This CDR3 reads CASSYTPQGTGYTF. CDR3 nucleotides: TGTGCCAGCAGTTACACACCCCAGGGGACTGGCTACACCTTC.

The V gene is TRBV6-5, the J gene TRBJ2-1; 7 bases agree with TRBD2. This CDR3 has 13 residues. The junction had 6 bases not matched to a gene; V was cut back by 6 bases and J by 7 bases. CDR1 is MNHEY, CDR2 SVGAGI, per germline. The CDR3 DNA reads TGTGCCAGCAGGGGGGGAGGGGAAAATGAGCAGTTCTTC. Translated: CASRGGGENEQFF.

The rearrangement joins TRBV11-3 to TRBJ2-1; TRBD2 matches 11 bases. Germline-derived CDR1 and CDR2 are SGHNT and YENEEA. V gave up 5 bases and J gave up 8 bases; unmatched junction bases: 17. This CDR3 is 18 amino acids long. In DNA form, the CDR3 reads TGTGCCAGCAGCCCCCCCGGAGGTAGCGGGGGGGCTGGAGATGAGCAGTTCTTC. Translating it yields CASSPPGGSGGAGDEQFF.

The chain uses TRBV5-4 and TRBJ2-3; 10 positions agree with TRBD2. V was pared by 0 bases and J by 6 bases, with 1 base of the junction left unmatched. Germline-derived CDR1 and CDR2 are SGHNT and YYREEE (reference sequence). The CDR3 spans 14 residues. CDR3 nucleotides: TGTGCCAGCAGCTTGGGTAGCGGGAGGGATACGCAGTATTTT. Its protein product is CASSLGSGRDTQYF.

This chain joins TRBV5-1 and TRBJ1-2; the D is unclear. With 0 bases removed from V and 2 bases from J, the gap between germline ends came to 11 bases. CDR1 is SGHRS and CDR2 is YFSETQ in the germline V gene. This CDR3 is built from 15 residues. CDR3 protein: CASSLVGGVNYGYTF. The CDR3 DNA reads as TGCGCCAGCAGCTTGGTCGGCGGTGTCAACTATGGCTACACCTTC.

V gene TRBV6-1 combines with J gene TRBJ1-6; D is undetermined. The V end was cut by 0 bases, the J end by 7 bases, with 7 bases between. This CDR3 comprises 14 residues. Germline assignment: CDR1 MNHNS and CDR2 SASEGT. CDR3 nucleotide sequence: TGTGCCAGCAGTGAAGCTTTGAAGAATTCACCCCTCCACTTT. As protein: CASSEALKNSPLHF.

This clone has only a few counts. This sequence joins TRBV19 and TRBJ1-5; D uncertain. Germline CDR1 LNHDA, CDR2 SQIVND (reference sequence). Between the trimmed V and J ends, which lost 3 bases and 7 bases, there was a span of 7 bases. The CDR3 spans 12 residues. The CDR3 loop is CASSIREQPQHF. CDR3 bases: TGTGCCAGTAGTATTAGGGAGCAGCCCCAGCATTTT.

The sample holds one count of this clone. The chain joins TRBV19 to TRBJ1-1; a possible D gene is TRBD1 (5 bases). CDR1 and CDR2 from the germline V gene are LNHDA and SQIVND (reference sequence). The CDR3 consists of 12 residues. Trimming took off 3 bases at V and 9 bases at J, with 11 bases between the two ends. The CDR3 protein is CASSISQGKAFF. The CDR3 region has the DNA TGTGCCAGTAGTATCTCGCAGGGAAAAGCTTTCTTT.

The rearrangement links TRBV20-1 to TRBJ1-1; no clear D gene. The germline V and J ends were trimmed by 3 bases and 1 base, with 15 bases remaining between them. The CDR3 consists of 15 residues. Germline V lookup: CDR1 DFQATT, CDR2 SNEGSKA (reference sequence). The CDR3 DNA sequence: TGCAGTGCTAGTTTGAACCCCCGGGCGAACACTGAAGCTTTCTTT. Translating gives CSASLNPRANTEAFF.

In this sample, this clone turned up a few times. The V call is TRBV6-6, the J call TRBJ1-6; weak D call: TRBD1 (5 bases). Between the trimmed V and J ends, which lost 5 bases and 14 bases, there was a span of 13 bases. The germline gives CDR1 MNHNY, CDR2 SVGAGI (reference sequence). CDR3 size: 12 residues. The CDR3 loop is CASSPTGGALHF. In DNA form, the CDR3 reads TGTGCCAGCAGTCCAACAGGTGGGGCCCTCCACTTT.

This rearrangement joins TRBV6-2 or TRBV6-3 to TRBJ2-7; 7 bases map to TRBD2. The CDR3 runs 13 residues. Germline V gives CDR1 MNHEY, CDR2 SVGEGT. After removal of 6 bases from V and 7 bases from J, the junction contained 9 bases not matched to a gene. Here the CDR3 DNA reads TGTGCCAGCAGCAACGACGGGGGGTGGGAGCAGTACTTC. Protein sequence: CASSNDGGWEQYF.

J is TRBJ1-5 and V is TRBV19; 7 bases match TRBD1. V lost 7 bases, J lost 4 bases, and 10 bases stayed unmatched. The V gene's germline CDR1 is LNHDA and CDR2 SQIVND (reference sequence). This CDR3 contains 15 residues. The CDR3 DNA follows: TGTGCCAGTAAACAGGGGTTAGACTTTAATCAGCCCCAGCATTTT. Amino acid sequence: CASKQGLDFNQPQHF. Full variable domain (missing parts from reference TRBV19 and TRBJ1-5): DGGITQSPKYLFRKEGQNVTLSCEQNLNHDAMYWYRQDPGQGLRLIYYSQIVNDFQKGDIAEGYSVSREKKESFPLTVTSAQKNPTAFYLCASKQGLDFNQPQHFGDGTRLSIL.

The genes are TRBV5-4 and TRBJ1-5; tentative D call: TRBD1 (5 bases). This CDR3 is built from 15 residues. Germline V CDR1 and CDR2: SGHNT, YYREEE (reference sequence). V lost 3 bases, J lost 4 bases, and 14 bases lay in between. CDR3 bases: TGTGCCAGCAGCTCATCCGGGGCAGTTAATCAGCCCCAGCATTTT. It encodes CASSSSGAVNQPQHF.

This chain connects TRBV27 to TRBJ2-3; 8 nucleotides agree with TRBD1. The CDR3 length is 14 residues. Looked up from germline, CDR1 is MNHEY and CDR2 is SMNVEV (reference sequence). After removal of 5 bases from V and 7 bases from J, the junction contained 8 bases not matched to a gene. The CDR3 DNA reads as TGTGCCAGCAGTCCACAGGGGGGCATTTATACGCAGTATTTT. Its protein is CASSPQGGIYTQYF.

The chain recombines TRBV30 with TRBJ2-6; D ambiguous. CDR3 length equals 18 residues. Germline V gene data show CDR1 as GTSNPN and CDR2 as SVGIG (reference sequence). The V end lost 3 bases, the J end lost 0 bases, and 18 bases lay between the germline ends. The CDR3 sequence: CAWRGVTFRHSGANVLTF. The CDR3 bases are TGTGCCTGGAGGGGTGTAACTTTTCGCCACTCTGGGGCCAACGTCCTGACTTTC.

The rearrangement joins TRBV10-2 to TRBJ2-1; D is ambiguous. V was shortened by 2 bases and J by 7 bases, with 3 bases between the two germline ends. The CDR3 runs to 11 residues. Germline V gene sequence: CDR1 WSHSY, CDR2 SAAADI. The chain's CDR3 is CASSERNEQFF. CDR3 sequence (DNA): TGCGCCAGCAGTGAGCGTAATGAGCAGTTCTTC.

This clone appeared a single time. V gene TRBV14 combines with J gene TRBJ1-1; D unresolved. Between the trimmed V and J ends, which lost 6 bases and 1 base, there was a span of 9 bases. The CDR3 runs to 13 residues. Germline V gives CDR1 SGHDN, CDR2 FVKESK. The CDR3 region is CASSQKQNTEAFF. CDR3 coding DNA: TGTGCCAGCAGTCAAAAGCAGAACACTGAAGCTTTCTTT.

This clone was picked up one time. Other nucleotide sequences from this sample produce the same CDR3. The CDR3 loop is CSARRTEAFF. The CDR3 DNA reads as TGCAGTGCTAGGAGGACTGAAGCTTTCTTT. V usage is TRBV20-1 and J usage is TRBJ1-1; D unresolved. The CDR3 runs to 10 residues. V lost 3 bases, J lost 5 bases, and 4 bases lay in between. Germline CDR1 and CDR2: DFQATT and SNEGSKA (reference sequence).

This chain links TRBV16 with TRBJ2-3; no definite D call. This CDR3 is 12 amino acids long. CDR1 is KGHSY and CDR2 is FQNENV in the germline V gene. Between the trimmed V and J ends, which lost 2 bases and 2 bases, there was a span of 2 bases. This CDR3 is CASSQATDTQYF. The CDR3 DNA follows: TGTGCCAGCAGCCAAGCCACAGATACGCAGTATTTT. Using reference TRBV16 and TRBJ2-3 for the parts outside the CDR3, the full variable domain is GEEVAQTPKHLVRGEGQKAKLYCAPIKGHSYVFWYQQVLKNEFKFLISFQNENVFDETGMPKERFSAKCLPNSPCSLEIQATKLEDSAVYFCASSQATDTQYFGPGTRLTVL.

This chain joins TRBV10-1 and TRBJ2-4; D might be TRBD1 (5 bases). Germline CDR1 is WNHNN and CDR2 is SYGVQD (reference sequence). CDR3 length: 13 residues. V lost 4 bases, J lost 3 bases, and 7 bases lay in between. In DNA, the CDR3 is TGCGCCAGCAGTGGCCAGGGCAAAAACATTCAGTACTTC. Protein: CASSGQGKNIQYF.

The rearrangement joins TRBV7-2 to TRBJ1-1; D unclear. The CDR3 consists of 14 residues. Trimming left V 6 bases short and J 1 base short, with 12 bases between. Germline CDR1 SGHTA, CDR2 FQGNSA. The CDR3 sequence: CASSADWGNTEAFF. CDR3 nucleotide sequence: TGTGCCAGCAGTGCGGACTGGGGGAACACTGAAGCTTTCTTT.

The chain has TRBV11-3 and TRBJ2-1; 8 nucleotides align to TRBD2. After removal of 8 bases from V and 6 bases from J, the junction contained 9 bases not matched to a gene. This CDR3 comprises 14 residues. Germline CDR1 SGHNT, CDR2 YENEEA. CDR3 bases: TGTGCCAGCGGGCGGCAGGGACTAGTCAATGAGCAGTTCTTC. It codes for CASGRQGLVNEQFF.

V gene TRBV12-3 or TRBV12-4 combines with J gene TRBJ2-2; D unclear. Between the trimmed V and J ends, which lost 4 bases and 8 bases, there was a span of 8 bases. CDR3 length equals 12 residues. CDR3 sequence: CASSSGFGELFF. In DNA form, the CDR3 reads TGTGCCAGCAGTTCAGGCTTTGGGGAGCTGTTTTTT.

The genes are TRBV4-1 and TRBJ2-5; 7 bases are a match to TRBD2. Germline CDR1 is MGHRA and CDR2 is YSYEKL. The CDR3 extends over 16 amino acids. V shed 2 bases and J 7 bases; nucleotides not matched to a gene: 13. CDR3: CASSQTVAGIDGTQYF. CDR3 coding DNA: TGCGCCAGCAGCCAAACAGTAGCGGGCATTGACGGGACCCAGTACTTC.

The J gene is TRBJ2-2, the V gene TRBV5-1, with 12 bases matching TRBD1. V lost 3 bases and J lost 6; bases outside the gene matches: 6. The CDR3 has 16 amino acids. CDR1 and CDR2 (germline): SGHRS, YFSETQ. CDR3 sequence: CASSSAGTGGSGELFF. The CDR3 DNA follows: TGCGCCAGCAGCTCCGCCGGGACAGGGGGCTCCGGGGAGCTGTTTTTT.